Detailed here is one TCR beta chain. This sample stems from a study of early T cells in non-severe SARS-CoV-2 infection. CDR1 is SQVTM, CDR2 ANQGSEA, per germline. This CDR3 comprises 13 residues. After removal of 6 bases from V and 4 bases from J, the junction contained 8 bases not matched to a gene. The protocol attached unique molecular identifiers to individual cDNA molecules. One entry per CDR3 protein, called by TCRdb with MiXCR from the 5' RACE reads. The profile shows tens of thousands of distinct CDR3 sequences, roughly an eighth of them singletons. V and J are TRBV29-1 and TRBJ1-2; 7 bases agree with TRBD1. The receptor comes from an adult who was a healthcare worker with PCR-confirmed SARS-CoV-2 infection or an uninfected control (not recorded which). Material: whole blood. The CDR3 spells CSVTGNGGYGYTF. CDR3 coding DNA: TGCAGCGTGACAGGGAATGGAGGCTATGGCTACACCTTC.